The 28 T cell receptor beta chains given below trace back to one sample, sequenced in a study of blood T cell repertoires in COVID-19. Generated by immunoSEQ multiplex PCR, the TCRdb table keeps only in-frame clones and is missing some. Here the sample spans roughly 35,000 clones, over 85% being singletons. The sample comprised peripheral blood. The receptors derive from a human donor in a cohort sampled during active COVID-19.

The CDR3 sequence is CASSSWRGETQYF. The CDR3 DNA is TGTGCCAGCAGCTCTTGGAGGGGTGAGACCCAGTACTTC. The chain recombines TRBV5-5 with TRBJ2-5; tentatively, D is TRBD2 (6 bases). Trimming removed 3 bases at V and 5 bases at J, with 11 bases between. The CDR3 is 13 amino acids. Germline V gives CDR1 SGHKS, CDR2 YYEKEE (reference sequence).

This rearrangement joins TRBV28 to TRBJ1-4; D is perhaps TRBD1 (6 bases). Trimming removed 5 bases at V and 6 bases at J, with 19 bases between. The CDR3 has 16 residues. Germline CDR1 and CDR2: MDHEN and SYDVKM. CDR3 amino acids: CASSEDSREIDEKLFF. The CDR3 nucleotides are TGTGCCAGCAGTGAGGACAGCAGGGAAATTGATGAAAAACTGTTTTTT.

A single count supports this clone. For the CDR3, the DNA is TGTGCCAGCAGCCCAGCGACAGGGGGCCCTTCCTACGAGCAGTACTTC. Its protein is CASSPATGGPSYEQYF. The genes are TRBV7-6 and TRBJ2-7; 10 bases map to TRBD1. The V gene's germline CDR1 is SGHVS and CDR2 FNYEAQ. The CDR3 extends over 16 amino acids. V trimming: 5 bases; J trimming: 1 base; junction bases outside the gene matches: 8.

This clone showed up just once. The chain links TRBV9 to TRBJ2-2; 7 bases match TRBD1. CDR1 and CDR2 from the germline V gene are SGDLS and YYNGEE. V dropped 1 base and J dropped 0; count of bases not matched to a gene: 3. The CDR3 runs 16 residues. CDR3 nucleotides: TGTGCCAGCAGCGTACCGGGACAGACGAACACCGGGGAGCTGTTTTTT. Translating gives CASSVPGQTNTGELFF.

This chain links TRBV19 with TRBJ2-1, with D possibly being TRBD1 (5 bases). V lost 4 bases and J lost 6, with 10 bases in between. CDR1 is LNHDA, CDR2 SQIVND, per germline (reference sequence). The CDR3 consists of 13 residues. This CDR3 reads CASSKGHFNEQFF. CDR3 sequence (DNA): TGTGCCAGTAGTAAAGGACACTTCAATGAGCAGTTCTTC.

The genes are TRBV15 and TRBJ1-2, with 8 bases matching TRBD1. The CDR3 is 16 residues long. Germline CDR1 and CDR2: LNHNV and YYDKDF (reference sequence). With 2 bases clipped from V and 2 bases from J, the junction kept 7 bases outside the gene matches. The CDR3 here is CATSRRTGFENYGYTF. CDR3 DNA: TGTGCCACCAGCAGACGGACAGGGTTCGAGAACTATGGCTACACCTTC.

As to this clone: The junction departs from the called germline gene at one end, perhaps through a read error. The gene calls are TRBV6-5 and TRBJ1-1; D is unclear. Germline V lookup: CDR1 MNHEY, CDR2 SVGAGI. This CDR3 spans 15 amino acids. CDR3 region: CASSYGERGYTEAFF. CDR3 sequence (DNA): TGTGCCAGTAGTTACGGGGAACGGGGATACACTGAAGCTTTCTTT.

This chain uses TRBV19 with TRBJ1-2, with TRBD1 matching 7 bases. The CDR3 totals 12 residues. Per germline, CDR1 LNHDA and CDR2 SQIVND (reference sequence). Unmatched junction bases numbered 5, after V lost 5 bases and J lost 8 bases. The CDR3 here is CASSGDSFGYTF. In DNA, the CDR3 is TGTGCCAGTAGTGGGGACAGTTTCGGCTACACCTTC.

V usage is TRBV5-1 and J usage is TRBJ1-2, with D hard to call. The CDR3 length is 14 residues. Germline CDR1 and CDR2: SGHRS and YFSETQ. V was pared by 3 bases and J by 4 bases, with 13 bases between. The CDR3 DNA reads TGCGCCAGCAGCTGGGAGTGGGTAGGCTATGGCTACACCTTC. This translates into CASSWEWVGYGYTF. The full variable domain, with the rest looked up from reference TRBV5-1 and TRBJ1-2, is KAGVTQTPRYLIKTRGQQVTLSCSPISGHRSVSWYQQTPGQGLQFLFEYFSETQRNKGNFPGRFSGRQFSNSRSEMNVSTLELGDSALYLCASSWEWVGYGYTFGSGTRLTVV.

The rearrangement uses TRBV5-6 and TRBJ2-1, with a weak D call TRBD1 (6 bases). Germline CDR1 SGHDT, CDR2 YYEEEE. Trimming left V 1 base short and J 2 bases short, with 10 bases between. The CDR3 consists of 15 residues. CDR3 residues: CASSLNPGAYNEQFF. Here the CDR3 DNA reads TGTGCCAGCAGCTTGAACCCAGGGGCCTACAATGAGCAGTTCTTC.

The chain carries TRBV7-6 and TRBJ2-2; the D gene is possibly TRBD2 (5 bases). Trimming stripped 0 bases from V and 5 bases from J, with 10 bases between. CDR1 is SGHVS, CDR2 FNYEAQ, per germline. CDR3 length: 15 residues. The CDR3 protein is CASSLAFGGTGELFF. For the CDR3, the DNA is TGTGCCAGCAGCTTAGCTTTCGGCGGGACCGGGGAGCTGTTTTTT.

This chain uses TRBV28 with TRBJ1-3; 8 bases fit TRBD1. The trim removed 3 bases at V and 4 bases at J, leaving 5 bases unmatched. Germline loops: CDR1 MDHEN, CDR2 SYDVKM. The CDR3 totals 15 residues. The DNA for the CDR3 is TGTGCCAGCAGTTTTCAGGGGGCGTTGGGAAACACCATATATTTT. This codes for CASSFQGALGNTIYF.

V is TRBV4-1 and J is TRBJ2-2; 10 bases line up with TRBD1. The CDR3 totals 16 residues. V lost 3 bases, J lost 4 bases, and 5 bases stayed unmatched. Germline V lookup: CDR1 MGHRA, CDR2 YSYEKL. The DNA for the CDR3 is TGCGCCAGCAGCCAGCCCCGGGACAGGGGCACCGGGGAGCTGTTTTTT. Translation: CASSQPRDRGTGELFF.

This chain links TRBV25-1 with TRBJ2-5; D may be TRBD2 (5 bases). The germline gives CDR1 MGHDK, CDR2 SYGVNS. Trimming removed 3 bases from V and 4 bases from J, with 9 bases in between. The CDR3 has 13 amino acids. Written as DNA, the CDR3 is TGTGCCAGCAGTGATTTTCGGGGAGAGACCCAGTACTTC. Its translation: CASSDFRGETQYF. Filled out from reference TRBV25-1 and TRBJ2-5, the complete variable domain reads EADIYQTPRYLVIGTGKKITLECSQTMGHDKMYWYQQDPGMELHLIHYSYGVNSTEKGDLSSESTVSRIRTEHFPLTLESARPSHTSQYLCASSDFRGETQYFGPGTRLLVL.

The V gene is TRBV3-1 (or the pseudogene TRBV3-2), the J gene TRBJ2-7; no firm D call. V lost 4 bases to trimming and J lost 7 bases, with 17 bases between them. This CDR3 comprises 14 residues. Germline values: CDR1 LGHDT, CDR2 YNNKEL (reference sequence). CDR3 sequence: CASSPSLGPREQYF. The CDR3, as DNA: TGTGCCAGCAGCCCAAGTCTGGGCCCCCGAGAGCAGTACTTC.

The chain has TRBV7-6 and TRBJ1-3; 9 positions agree with TRBD1. V gave up 5 bases and J gave up 4 bases; unmatched junction bases: 6. The CDR3 contains 15 residues. Germline V gene data show CDR1 as SGHVS and CDR2 as FNYEAQ. This CDR3 is CASSRTGGEGNTIYF. CDR3 sequence (DNA): TGTGCCAGCAGCCGCACAGGGGGCGAAGGAAACACCATATATTTT. Full variable domain (rest looked up from reference TRBV7-6 and TRBJ1-3): GAGVSQSPRYKVTKRGQDVALRCDPISGHVSLYWYRQALGQGPEFLTYFNYEAQQDKSGLPNDRFSAERPEGSISTLTIQRTEQRDSAMYRCASSRTGGEGNTIYFGEGSWLTVV.

J is TRBJ2-5 and V is TRBV7-9; TRBD2 aligns across 12 bases. V shed 5 bases, J shed 5 bases, and the junction held 12 bases outside the gene matches. CDR3 length: 17 residues. Germline lookup yields CDR1 SEHNR and CDR2 FQNEAQ (reference sequence). The CDR3 spells CASSPEGLAGGPETQYF. Here the CDR3 DNA reads TGTGCCAGCAGCCCGGAGGGGCTAGCGGGAGGGCCGGAGACCCAGTACTTC.

The CDR3 sequence: CASSLGGQGYYNEQFF. The CDR3, as DNA: TGTGCCAGCAGCTTAGGGGGACAGGGTTACTACAATGAGCAGTTCTTC. The V gene is TRBV7-9, the J gene TRBJ2-1; 9 bases map to TRBD1. Germline lookup yields CDR1 SEHNR and CDR2 FQNEAQ (reference sequence). The junction had 4 bases not matched to a gene; V was cut back by 1 base and J by 3 bases. This CDR3 is built from 16 residues. Based on the CDR3 plus reference TRBV7-9 and TRBJ2-1, the full variable domain is DTGVSQNPRHKITKRGQNVTFRCDPISEHNRLYWYRQTLGQGPEFLTYFQNEAQLEKSRLLSDRFSAERPKGSFSTLEIQRTEQGDSAMYLCASSLGGQGYYNEQFFGPGTRLTVL.

The chain has TRBV5-4 and TRBJ2-1; D is possibly TRBD2 (7 bases). Germline loops: CDR1 SGHNT, CDR2 YYREEE (reference sequence). The CDR3 sequence is 15 residues long. V shed 5 bases and J shed 8 bases, with 20 bases lying between them. The CDR3 region has the DNA TGTGCCAGCAGTTCCTCCAAGAGGGGGGGGGATGAGCAGTTCTTC. Translated: CASSSSKRGGDEQFF.

This chain links TRBV5-1 with TRBJ2-3; D remains unclear. Trimming shortened V by 0 bases and J by 3 bases, and 11 bases separated the two germline ends. The CDR3 covers 15 residues. Germline CDR1 is SGHRS and CDR2 is YFSETQ. The CDR3 DNA reads as TGCGCCAGCAGCTTGGGTGGCAGGTCAACAGATACGCAGTATTTT. As protein: CASSLGGRSTDTQYF.

The rearrangement joins TRBV10-3 to TRBJ2-1, with 13 bases identical to TRBD2. CDR3 length: 17 residues. With V trimmed by 4 bases and J by 0 bases, 3 bases remained unmatched. In germline, CDR1 is ENHRY, CDR2 SYGVKD. The CDR3 DNA follows: TGTGCCATCAGTGGGACTAGCGGGAGATCCTCCTACAATGAGCAGTTCTTC. Translation: CAISGTSGRSSYNEQFF.

The gene calls are TRBV28 and TRBJ1-5; possibly TRBD1 for D (5 bases). CDR1 MDHEN and CDR2 SYDVKM come from the germline V gene. V shed 3 bases and J shed 9 bases, with 12 bases lying between them. The length of the CDR3 is 13 residues. Here the CDR3 reads CASSFTGDRPQHF. CDR3 bases: TGTGCCAGCAGTTTCACAGGTGATAGGCCCCAGCATTTT.

The count of this clone is one. At the DNA level, this CDR3 is encoded by other sequences in the same sample as well. The chain uses TRBV10-3 and TRBJ2-1; possible D gene TRBD1, 6 bases. The CDR3 is made up of 11 amino acids. Germline CDR1 reads ENHRY; CDR2 reads SYGVKD. Deletions cut 5 bases from V and 7 bases from J, with 6 bases between. As DNA, the CDR3 is TGTGCCATCAGTCAGGGGAATGAGCAGTTCTTC. This gives the protein CAISQGNEQFF.

This sequence joins TRBV6-2 or TRBV6-3 and TRBJ2-1; 10 bases match TRBD2. Losses at the gene ends were 5 bases for V and 5 bases for J; bases not matched to a gene: 15. CDR1 MNHEY and CDR2 SVGEGT come from the germline V gene. The CDR3 is 18 residues long. CDR3 residues: CASSPFIAGGRRNNEQFF. Here the CDR3 DNA reads TGTGCCAGCAGTCCCTTTATAGCGGGGGGCCGAAGAAACAATGAGCAGTTCTTC.

The CDR3 nucleotides read TGTGCCAGCAGCTTAACCCCAACAGGGGAAGCTTTCTTT. This sequence encodes CASSLTPTGEAFF. V and J are TRBV11-2 and TRBJ1-1; the D gene is possibly TRBD1 (6 bases). V lost 2 bases to trimming and J lost 8 bases, with 12 bases between them. Germline CDR1 is SGHAT and CDR2 is FQNNGV. This CDR3 has 13 residues. The full variable domain, its missing parts supplied by reference TRBV11-2 and TRBJ1-1, is EAGVAQSPRYKIIEKRQSVAFWCNPISGHATLYWYQQILGQGPKLLIQFQNNGVVDDSQLPKDRFSAERLKGVDSTLKIQPAKLEDSAVYLCASSLTPTGEAFFGQGTRLTVV.

The chain couples TRBV30 to TRBJ2-2; perhaps TRBD2 as D (6 bases). V lost 2 bases and J lost 3, with 13 bases in between. This CDR3 spans 15 amino acids. Germline-derived CDR1 and CDR2 are GTSNPN and SVGIG (reference sequence). CDR3 sequence: CAWSLAGLDTGELFF. DNA of the CDR3: TGTGCCTGGAGTCTCGCGGGACTCGACACCGGGGAGCTGTTTTTT.

The chain uses TRBV10-3 and TRBJ1-2, with 8 bases matching TRBD1. CDR3 size: 13 residues. V shed 2 bases and J 8 bases; nucleotides not matched to a gene: 4. Germline CDR1 reads ENHRY; CDR2 reads SYGVKD. The CDR3 sequence is CAISEGAGGGYTF. As DNA, the CDR3 is TGTGCCATCAGTGAGGGAGCAGGGGGCGGCTACACCTTC.

This chain uses TRBV18 with TRBJ2-1; 9 bases are shared with TRBD2. Germline lookup yields CDR1 KGHSH and CDR2 LQKENI. CDR3 size: 16 residues. The V gene end was trimmed by 6 bases and the J gene end by 4 bases; junction bases not matched to a gene: 10. CDR3 in amino acids: CASSWASGDRYNEQFF. The CDR3 DNA reads TGTGCCAGCTCTTGGGCTAGCGGGGATCGTTACAATGAGCAGTTCTTC.